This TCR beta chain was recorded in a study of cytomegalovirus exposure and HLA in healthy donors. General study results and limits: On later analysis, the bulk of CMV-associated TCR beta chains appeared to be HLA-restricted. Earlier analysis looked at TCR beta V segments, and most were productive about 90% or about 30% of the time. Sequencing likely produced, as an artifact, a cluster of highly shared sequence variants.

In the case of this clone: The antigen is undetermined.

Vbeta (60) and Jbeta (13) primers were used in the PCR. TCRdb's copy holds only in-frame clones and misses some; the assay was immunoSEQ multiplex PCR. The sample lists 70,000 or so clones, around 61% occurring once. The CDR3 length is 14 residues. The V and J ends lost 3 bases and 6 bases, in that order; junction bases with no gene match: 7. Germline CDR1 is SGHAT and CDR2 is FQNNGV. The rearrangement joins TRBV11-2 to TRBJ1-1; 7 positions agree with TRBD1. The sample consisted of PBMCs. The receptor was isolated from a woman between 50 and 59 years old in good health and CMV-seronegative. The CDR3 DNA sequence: TGTGCCAGCAGCTTTCAGGGGGGAGGATCTGAAGCTTTCTTT. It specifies CASSFQGGGSEAFF.